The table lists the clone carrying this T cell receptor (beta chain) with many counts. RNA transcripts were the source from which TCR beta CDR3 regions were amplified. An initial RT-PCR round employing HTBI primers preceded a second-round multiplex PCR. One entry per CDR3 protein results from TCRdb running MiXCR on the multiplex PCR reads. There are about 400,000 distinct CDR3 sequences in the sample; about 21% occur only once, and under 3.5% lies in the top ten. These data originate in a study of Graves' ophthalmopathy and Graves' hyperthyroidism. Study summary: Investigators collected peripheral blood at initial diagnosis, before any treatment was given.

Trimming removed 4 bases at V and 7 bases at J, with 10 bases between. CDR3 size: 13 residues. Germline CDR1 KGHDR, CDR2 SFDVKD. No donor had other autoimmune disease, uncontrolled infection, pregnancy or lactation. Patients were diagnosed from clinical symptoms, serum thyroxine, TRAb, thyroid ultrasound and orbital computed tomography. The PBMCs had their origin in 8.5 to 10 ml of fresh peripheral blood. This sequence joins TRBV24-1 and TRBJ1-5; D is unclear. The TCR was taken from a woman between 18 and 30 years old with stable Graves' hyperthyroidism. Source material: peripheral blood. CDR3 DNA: TGTGCCACCAGTGACCGACCCAACCAGCCCCAGCATTTT. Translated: CATSDRPNQPQHF.